This T cell receptor beta chain originates from a study of blood T cell repertoires in COVID-19. Study-wide context: There were acute and convalescent COVID-19 samples, and they came from the United States, Italy and Spain. T cells, B-cell-depleted T cells, or PBMCs supplied cDNA or gDNA.

Seattle patients were enrolled while actively infected and followed longitudinally. J was trimmed by 11 bases and V by 6 bases; bases with no gene match: 6. This CDR3 is built from 11 residues. CDR1 is MNHEY, CDR2 SVGAGI, per germline. The authors' processing: Quantification of nucleated cells was approximated via reference gene primer amplification. Profiled with immunoSEQ multiplex PCR; TCRdb holds only in-frame clones, not every one. V, J and clone size reflect that table, while D and trimming were determined from the DNA. This repertoire shows more than 300,000 clones, about 90% found once; its top ten account for roughly 6.6%.

The sample was peripheral blood. The receptor was derived from a woman in her sixties or seventies with COVID-19, enrolled during active disease. V gene TRBV6-5 combines with J gene TRBJ1-1; TRBD1 aligns across 7 bases. CDR3 amino acids: CASSRQGEAFF. CDR3 coding DNA: TGTGCCAGCAGCCGACAGGGAGAGGCTTTCTTT.